What follows are 18 T cell receptor beta chains derived from one specimen sequenced in a study of T cell repertoires in cytomegalovirus infection. TCRdb analysed the reads with MiXCR anew, one entry per CDR3 protein. Among 200,000 to 300,000 distinct CDR3 sequences listed, roughly 9.1% were seen once. The sample comprised PBMCs. The receptors stem from a human donor in good health (CMV status not recorded). Some clones in this sample may be carry-over from other donors' samples.

CDR3 nucleotide sequence: TGTGCCAGCAGTTTCAGGGGGAGCACCGGGGAGCTGTTTTTT. It specifies CASSFRGSTGELFF. The chain couples TRBV28 to TRBJ2-2, with 7 bases fitting TRBD1. With V trimmed by 3 bases and J by 4 bases, 2 bases remained unmatched. CDR3 length: 14 residues. Germline loops: CDR1 MDHEN, CDR2 SYDVKM.

This clonotype came up many times. The rearrangement links TRBV11-2 to TRBJ2-5; D gene ambiguous. The germline V gene encodes CDR1 SGHAT and CDR2 FQNNGV. The CDR3 extends over 14 amino acids. Trimming cost V 4 bases and J 5 bases, with 14 bases left between them. The DNA of the CDR3 is TGTGCCAGCAGCTGGCTCAGTGGCGTGGAGACCCAGTACTTC. Translation gives CASSWLSGVETQYF.

The chain joins TRBV6-2 or TRBV6-3 to TRBJ1-5; 9 bases are a match to TRBD1. Trimming took 6 bases from V and 2 from J; bases not matched to a gene: 11. The V gene's germline CDR1 is MNHEY and CDR2 SVGEGT. CDR3 length: 17 amino acids. The CDR3 protein is CASSRIPQGAGNQPQHF. For the CDR3, the DNA is TGTGCCAGCAGCCGAATCCCACAGGGGGCTGGCAATCAGCCCCAGCATTTT.

The V call is TRBV28, the J call TRBJ1-2; D may be TRBD1 (5 bases). V lost 6 bases and J lost 2, with 13 bases in between. The CDR3 runs 14 residues. Germline V gene lookup returns CDR1 MDHEN and CDR2 SYDVKM. In DNA, the CDR3 is TGTGCCAGCAGACCAAACGGGGGGAACTATGGCTACACCTTC. It yields the protein CASRPNGGNYGYTF.

This clonotype was observed at least ten times. The CDR3 is CASSSSASYNEQFF. CDR3 sequence (DNA): TGTGCCAGCAGTTCTAGCGCCTCCTACAATGAGCAGTTCTTC. This rearrangement joins TRBV6-6 to TRBJ2-1; TRBD2 is a possible D gene (6 bases). Germline V gene sequence: CDR1 MNHNY, CDR2 SVGAGI (reference sequence). The CDR3 contains 14 residues. The V end was cut by 4 bases, the J end by 0 bases, with 7 bases between.

This clonotype was picked up a small number of times. The chain is built from TRBV5-4 and TRBJ1-1, with D possibly TRBD1 on 5 matching bases. The CDR3 is 15 residues long. Trimming removed 0 bases from V and 7 bases from J, with 16 bases in between. Germline loops: CDR1 SGHNT, CDR2 YYREEE (reference sequence). The CDR3, as DNA: TGTGCCAGCAGCTTGGTAGACGTGGGGCGGGGTGAAGCTTTCTTT. This encodes CASSLVDVGRGEAFF.

This sequence joins TRBV7-2 and TRBJ2-5; 10 bases match TRBD2. The trim removed 3 bases at V and 6 bases at J, leaving 7 bases unmatched. CDR1 SGHTA and CDR2 FQGNSA come from the germline V gene. This CDR3 has 15 residues. The CDR3 spells CASSFLAGEFKTQYF. Here the CDR3 DNA reads TGTGCCAGCAGCTTCCTAGCGGGAGAGTTCAAGACCCAGTACTTC. Complete variable domain (other parts from reference TRBV7-2 and TRBJ2-5): GAGVSQSPSNKVTEKGKDVELRCDPISGHTALYWYRQSLGQGLEFLIYFQGNSAPDKSGLPSDRFSAERTGGSVSTLTIQRTQQEDSAVYLCASSFLAGEFKTQYFGPGTRLLVL.

This clonotype was picked up many times. The V and J genes are TRBV5-1 and TRBJ1-1, with 7 bases identical to TRBD1. There are 14 residues in the CDR3. The V gene end was trimmed by 5 bases and the J gene end by 1 base; junction bases not matched to a gene: 5. From germline, CDR1 is SGHRS and CDR2 YFSETQ. As DNA, the CDR3 is TGCGCCAGCAGTTCGGACAGGAAGAACACTGAAGCTTTCTTT. Translated: CASSSDRKNTEAFF.

In its sample, this clonotype was seen many times. The chain links TRBV30 to TRBJ1-2; D is unclear. The CDR3 runs to 12 residues. V lost 3 bases, J lost 4 bases, and 9 bases lay in between. Looked up from germline, CDR1 is GTSNPN and CDR2 is SVGIG (reference sequence). The CDR3 sequence is CAWSSERYGYTF. The CDR3 coding sequence is TGTGCCTGGAGCTCGGAGCGCTATGGCTACACCTTC.

This clonotype was seen ten or more times. The rearrangement joins TRBV15 to TRBJ1-1, with D unresolved. From germline, CDR1 is LNHNV and CDR2 YYDKDF (reference sequence). The length of the CDR3 is 13 residues. The V and J ends lost 0 bases and 1 base respectively, with 3 bases between them. The chain's CDR3 is CATSRETNTEAFF. As DNA, the CDR3 is TGTGCCACCAGCAGAGAGACGAACACTGAAGCTTTCTTT.

A few counts support this clonotype. The chain joins TRBV4-2 to TRBJ1-5; 8 nucleotides match TRBD1. CDR1 and CDR2 (germline): LGHNA, YNFKEQ. V lost 1 base, J lost 1 base, and 6 bases stayed unmatched. The CDR3 totals 17 residues. CDR3 amino acids: CASSQASTGDSNQPQHF. DNA of the CDR3: TGTGCCAGCAGCCAAGCCTCGACAGGGGACAGCAATCAGCCCCAGCATTTT.

This clonotype was seen repeatedly, ten times or more. V usage is TRBV7-2 and J usage is TRBJ1-1, with D perhaps matching TRBD1 (6 bases). The CDR3 length is 14 residues. V lost 4 bases and J 6 bases, leaving 15 bases between the germline ends. CDR1 and CDR2 from the germline V gene are SGHTA and FQGNSA. CDR3 region: CASSSRGAPPEAFF. The CDR3 DNA reads as TGTGCCAGCAGCTCCCGGGGGGCGCCCCCTGAAGCTTTCTTT.

This clonotype was found many times. The V gene is TRBV7-2, the J gene TRBJ1-1, with 9 bases matching TRBD1. The V gene end was trimmed by 5 bases and the J gene end by 5 bases; junction bases not matched to a gene: 6. The CDR3 has 14 amino acids. Looked up from germline, CDR1 is SGHTA and CDR2 is FQGNSA. The CDR3 is CASSMTGGQTEAFF. CDR3 nucleotide sequence: TGTGCCAGCAGCATGACAGGGGGGCAGACTGAAGCTTTCTTT.

This clonotype showed up many times. This sequence joins TRBV7-2 and TRBJ1-1; 7 bases align to TRBD1. Germline lookup yields CDR1 SGHTA and CDR2 FQGNSA. Trimming cost V 5 bases and J 6 bases; bases outside gene matches: 9. The CDR3 extends over 14 amino acids. CDR3 DNA sequence: TGTGCCAGCAGCATTATGGGAACAGGGGCTGAAGCTTTCTTT. This gives the protein CASSIMGTGAEAFF.

This clonotype was found many times. V and J are TRBV7-2 and TRBJ2-7; 7 bases are shared with TRBD2. V trimming: 1 base; J trimming: 5 bases; junction bases outside the gene matches: 5. This CDR3 contains 14 residues. Germline V gene lookup returns CDR1 SGHTA and CDR2 FQGNSA. CDR3 nucleotide sequence: TGTGCCAGCAGCTTAGGAGGGAGGGCCGACGAGCAGTACTTC. Translation gives CASSLGGRADEQYF.

This clonotype was counted ten times or more. The V gene is TRBV15, the J gene TRBJ1-4, with 7 bases identical to TRBD1. This CDR3 comprises 17 residues. Germline trimming cut 3 bases from V and 2 bases from J; bases unmatched to any gene: 9. Germline V CDR1 and CDR2: LNHNV, YYDKDF (reference sequence). The CDR3 nucleotides read TGTGCCACCAGCAGGAGGGAGGGGGCGCTGACTAATGAAAAACTGTTTTTT. Residues: CATSRREGALTNEKLFF.

The rearrangement uses TRBV29-1 and TRBJ1-3, with a weak D call TRBD1 (6 bases). The CDR3 has 13 amino acids. Trimming pared 3 bases from V and 7 bases from J, leaving 13 bases between. Germline lookup yields CDR1 SQVTM and CDR2 ANQGSEA. CDR3 DNA: TGCAGCGTTGATGGTCCAGGGGCGAACACCATATATTTT. Residues: CSVDGPGANTIYF.

This clonotype was found many times. The gene calls are TRBV7-2 and TRBJ1-5; 9 bases align to TRBD1. CDR1 is SGHTA, CDR2 FQGNSA, per germline. The CDR3 is 15 residues long. V dropped 1 base and J dropped 7; count of bases not matched to a gene: 5. The chain's CDR3 is CASSLGRTGEQPQHF. The CDR3 DNA sequence: TGTGCCAGCAGCTTAGGGAGGACAGGGGAACAGCCCCAGCATTTT.